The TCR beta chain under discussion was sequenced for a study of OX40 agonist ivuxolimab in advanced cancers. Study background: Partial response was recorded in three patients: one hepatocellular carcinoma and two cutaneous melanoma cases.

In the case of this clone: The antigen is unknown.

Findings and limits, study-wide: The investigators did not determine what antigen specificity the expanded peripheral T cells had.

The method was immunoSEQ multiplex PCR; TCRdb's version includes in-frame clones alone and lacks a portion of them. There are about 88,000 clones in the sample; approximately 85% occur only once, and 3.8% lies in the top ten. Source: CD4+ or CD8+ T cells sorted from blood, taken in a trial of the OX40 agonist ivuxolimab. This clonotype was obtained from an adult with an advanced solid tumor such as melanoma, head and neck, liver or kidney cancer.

CDR3 DNA: TGTGCCAGCAGCTTGGGAGGGAGGGAGACCCAGTACTTC. It is translated as CASSLGGRETQYF. The chain carries TRBV5-8 and TRBJ2-5, with D possibly being TRBD2 (6 bases). The germline gives CDR1 SGHTS, CDR2 YDEGEE. There are 13 residues in the CDR3. Trimming removed 0 bases from V and 5 bases from J, with 8 bases in between.